What follows describes a single T cell receptor (beta chain). What it binds is not known. The sample is drawn from a study of identifying expanded T cells in peripheral blood. During the collection period, no donor immune events like infections were recorded. Here immunoSEQ multiplex PCR was the method, and the copy in TCRdb shows in-frame clones only, minus some. This sample has about 85,000 clones, with about nine tenths found just once. Germline CDR1 reads SGHTA; CDR2 reads FQGNSA. Trimming took 0 bases from V and 2 from J, leaving 20 bases between them. This CDR3 comprises 20 residues. Study-level results: Two-week clone count variance significantly increased as total template count grew. Over two and four weeks, about 15 and 18 clones changed, versus roughly 1.1 between replicates.

Material: blood. The chain employs TRBV7-2 and TRBJ2-6; possibly TRBD2 for D (6 bases). The TCR was taken from a person between 18 and 69 years old in good health. The CDR3 DNA sequence: TGTGCCAGCAGCTTAGCCACCCGGGCGGCGGCGGGGCCTGGGGCCAACGTCCTGACTTTC. The encoded protein is CASSLATRAAAGPGANVLTF.